This entry lists 5 T cell receptor beta chains sequenced from one sample in a study of response to subunit inactivated influenza vaccine. TCRdb used MiXCR to reprocess the RT-PCR reads, holding one entry per CDR3 protein. Among about 300,000 distinct CDR3 sequences, about 20% were seen once, and the ten largest hold 10% to 13%. Sequencing used PBMCs from blood, obtained about 20 months after vaccination. Every receptor here comes from a man between 45 and 75 years old who received an inactivated influenza vaccine.

The chain links TRBV20-1 to TRBJ2-7; TRBD2 matches 11 bases. Per the germline V gene, CDR1 is DFQATT and CDR2 is SNEGSKA (reference sequence). The CDR3 totals 14 residues. Trimming at V came to 4 bases and at J to 2 bases, leaving 4 bases not matched to a gene. The CDR3 DNA sequence: TGCAGTGCTAAAGGACTAGCGGGCCCCTACGAGCAGTACTTC. This gives the protein CSAKGLAGPYEQYF.

The chain links TRBV20-1 to TRBJ2-7; TRBD2 agrees at 11 bases. J gave up 4 bases and V 3 bases, and 8 bases lay outside the gene matches. The CDR3 contains 15 residues. CDR1 and CDR2 from the germline V gene are DFQATT and SNEGSKA (reference sequence). CDR3 DNA: TGCAGTGCTAGCGATCTAGCGGGAGGTACTTACGAGCAGTACTTC. Residues: CSASDLAGGTYEQYF.

This clonotype occurred a few times. V gene TRBV4-2 combines with J gene TRBJ2-7, with D perhaps matching TRBD2 (6 bases). V dropped 2 bases and J dropped 1 base, with 12 bases sitting between them. Germline CDR1 reads LGHNA; CDR2 reads YNFKEQ. The CDR3 has 15 amino acids. The chain's CDR3 is CASSQTGTRSYEQYF. The CDR3 coding sequence is TGTGCCAGCAGCCAAACCGGGACTCGGTCCTACGAGCAGTACTTC.

This clonotype was detected a few times. The chain employs TRBV5-1 and TRBJ1-1, with D hard to call. This CDR3 is 14 amino acids long. Germline CDR1 reads SGHRS; CDR2 reads YFSETQ. V lost 0 bases to trimming and J lost 8 bases, with 14 bases between them. The CDR3 reads CASSLVGRISEAFF. CDR3 in DNA: TGCGCCAGCAGCTTGGTAGGCAGGATAAGCGAAGCTTTCTTT.

This clonotype was counted a few times. The chain is built from TRBV2 and TRBJ2-7; D gene ambiguous. Germline values: CDR1 SNHLY, CDR2 FYNNEI. This CDR3 comprises 11 residues. The germline V and J ends were trimmed by 5 bases and 5 bases, with 7 bases remaining between them. The CDR3 spells CASSLDHEQYF. The CDR3 nucleotides read TGTGCCAGCAGTCTGGACCACGAGCAGTACTTC.